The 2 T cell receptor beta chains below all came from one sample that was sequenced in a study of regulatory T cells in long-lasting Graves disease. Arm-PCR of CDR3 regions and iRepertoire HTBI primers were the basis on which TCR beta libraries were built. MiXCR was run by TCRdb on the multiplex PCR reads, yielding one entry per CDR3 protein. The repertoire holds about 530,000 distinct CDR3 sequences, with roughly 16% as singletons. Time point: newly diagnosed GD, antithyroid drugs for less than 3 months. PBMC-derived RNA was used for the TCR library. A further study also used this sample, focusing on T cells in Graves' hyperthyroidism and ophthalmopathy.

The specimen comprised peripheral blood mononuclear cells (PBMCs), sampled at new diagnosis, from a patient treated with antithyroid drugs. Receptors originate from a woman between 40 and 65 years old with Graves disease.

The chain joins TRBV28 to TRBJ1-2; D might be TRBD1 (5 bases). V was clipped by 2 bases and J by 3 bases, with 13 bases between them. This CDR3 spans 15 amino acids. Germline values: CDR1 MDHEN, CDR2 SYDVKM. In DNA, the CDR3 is TGTGCCAGCAGTTTAAATTACAGGCCTGACTATGGCTACACCTTC. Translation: CASSLNYRPDYGYTF.

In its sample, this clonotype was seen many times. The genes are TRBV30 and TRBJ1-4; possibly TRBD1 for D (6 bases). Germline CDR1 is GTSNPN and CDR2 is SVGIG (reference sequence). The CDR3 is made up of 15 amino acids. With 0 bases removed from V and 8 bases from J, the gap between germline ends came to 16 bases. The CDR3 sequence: CAWSVLTGSREKLFF. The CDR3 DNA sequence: TGTGCCTGGAGTGTGCTAACAGGGTCAAGGGAAAAACTGTTTTTT.